A selection of T cell receptor beta chains follows, all from one sample in a study of shared clonotypes between healthy human individuals. The protocol was immunoSEQ multiplex PCR, while the TCRdb copy is restricted to in-frame clones and leaves out a portion. This table holds roughly 2,000,000 clones, approximately 94% found once. Source material: naive CD8+ T cells sorted from blood. All receptors come from a man younger than 35 in good health. Each CDR3 is given with its conserved first and last residue. A D gene is named only where the DNA matches it firmly. Not every row has a clone size; where given, it reads once, few, many or a size class.

j_gene: TRBJ1-4; abundance: -; d_gene: -; v_gene: TRBV4-1; CDR3nt: TGCGCCAGCAGCCCACGGGACACGGCAACTAATGAAAAACTGTTTTTT; CDR3aa: CASSPRDTATNEKLFF
j_gene: TRBJ2-1; abundance: -; d_gene: -; v_gene: TRBV6-5; CDR3nt: TGTGCCAGCAGGCTCACAGGGCAATACAATGAGCAGTTCTTC; CDR3aa: CASRLTGQYNEQFF
j_gene: TRBJ1-2; abundance: -; d_gene: -; v_gene: TRBV14; CDR3nt: TGTGCCAGCAGCCAAGAATTCCTTGGGACGGCACTAGAGACCTTC; CDR3aa: CASSQEFLGTALETF
j_gene: TRBJ1-2; abundance: once; d_gene: -; v_gene: TRBV7-6; CDR3nt: TGTGCCAGCAGCTTAGCAATGGGGGGCGCAGATGGCTACACCTTC; CDR3aa: CASSLAMGGADGYTF
j_gene: TRBJ2-7; abundance: -; d_gene: -; v_gene: TRBV5-5; CDR3nt: TGTGCCAGCAGCCTGGGGGACGCCTACGAGCAGTACTTC; CDR3aa: CASSLGDAYEQYF
j_gene: TRBJ2-2; abundance: -; d_gene: TRBD1; v_gene: TRBV7-2; CDR3nt: TGTGCCAGCAGCTTAGCGCGTGGACAGGGGAACACCGGGGAGCTGTTTTTT; CDR3aa: CASSLARGQGNTGELFF
j_gene: TRBJ1-1; abundance: -; d_gene: -; v_gene: TRBV28; CDR3nt: TGTGCCAGCAGTTTAGGGCTCCTGAACACTGAAGCTTTCTTT; CDR3aa: CASSLGLLNTEAFF
j_gene: TRBJ2-7; abundance: few; d_gene: -; v_gene: TRBV13; CDR3nt: TGTGCCAGCAGCTTAGGAAGCAGTTCTCCACTCTACGAGCAGTACTTC; CDR3aa: CASSLGSSSPLYEQYF
j_gene: TRBJ2-3; abundance: -; d_gene: TRBD2; v_gene: TRBV10-3; CDR3nt: TGTGCCACCCAGGTCCTAGCGGGAGATATAGATACGCAGTATTTT; CDR3aa: CATQVLAGDIDTQYF
j_gene: TRBJ2-7; abundance: once; d_gene: TRBD2; v_gene: TRBV4-3; CDR3nt: TGCGCCAGCAGCCAAGGGGCGGGAGACGGATACGAGCAGTACTTC; CDR3aa: CASSQGAGDGYEQYF
j_gene: TRBJ2-5; abundance: -; d_gene: TRBD2; v_gene: TRBV7-9; CDR3nt: TGTGCCAGCAGCTTAGGGACTAGCGGGAGGCTGGGCCAAGAGACCCAGTACTTC; CDR3aa: CASSLGTSGRLGQETQYF
j_gene: TRBJ1-1; abundance: -; d_gene: TRBD1; v_gene: TRBV6-1; CDR3nt: TGTGCCAGCAGTTCTCCCGGGACAGGGGTGTTTGAAGCTTTCTTT; CDR3aa: CASSSPGTGVFEAFF
j_gene: TRBJ2-3; abundance: -; d_gene: -; v_gene: TRBV9; CDR3nt: TGTGCCAGCAGCGTCGACAGAAGAGCAGGTCCCACAGATACGCAGTATTTT; CDR3aa: CASSVDRRAGPTDTQYF
j_gene: TRBJ2-5; abundance: -; d_gene: TRBD2; v_gene: TRBV9; CDR3nt: TGTGCCAGCAGCTCTAGCGGAACGCAAGAGACCCAGTACTTC; CDR3aa: CASSSSGTQETQYF
j_gene: TRBJ1-1; abundance: -; d_gene: -; v_gene: TRBV15; CDR3nt: TGTGCCACCAGACTTACAGGGTCCACTGAAGCTTTCTTT; CDR3aa: CATRLTGSTEAFF
j_gene: TRBJ2-7; abundance: few; d_gene: TRBD1; v_gene: TRBV28; CDR3nt: TGTGCCAGCAGTGTCTGGACAGGGGACCACGAGCAGTACTTC; CDR3aa: CASSVWTGDHEQYF
j_gene: TRBJ2-1; abundance: -; d_gene: TRBD1; v_gene: TRBV19; CDR3nt: TGTGCCAGTAGTGCGAACAGGGGGCATGAGCAGTTCTTC; CDR3aa: CASSANRGHEQFF
j_gene: TRBJ2-7; abundance: -; d_gene: -; v_gene: TRBV19; CDR3nt: TGTGCCAGTAGTATAGATTTGGAAAACGAGCAGTACTTC; CDR3aa: CASSIDLENEQYF
j_gene: TRBJ1-6; abundance: -; d_gene: TRBD1; v_gene: TRBV9; CDR3nt: TGTGCCAGCAGCCCCGGGACAGGGATTAACTCCTATAATTCACCCCTCCACTTT; CDR3aa: CASSPGTGINSYNSPLHF
j_gene: TRBJ2-2; abundance: -; d_gene: -; v_gene: TRBV27; CDR3nt: TGTGCCAGCAGTTTGGCAGCGAACACCGGGGAGCTGTTTTTT; CDR3aa: CASSLAANTGELFF
j_gene: TRBJ1-5; abundance: -; d_gene: -; v_gene: TRBV4-2; CDR3nt: TGTGCCAGCAGCCAAGCCCTGAATCAGCCCCAGCATTTT; CDR3aa: CASSQALNQPQHF
j_gene: TRBJ2-1; abundance: -; d_gene: TRBD1; v_gene: TRBV6-1; CDR3nt: TGTGCCAGCAGTGAATTCACCTTCTGGGACAGGAGGAATGAGCAGTTCTTC; CDR3aa: CASSEFTFWDRRNEQFF
j_gene: TRBJ1-4; abundance: -; d_gene: -; v_gene: TRBV5-6; CDR3nt: TGTGCCAGCAGCTTTTCTGCTAATGAAAAACTGTTTTTT; CDR3aa: CASSFSANEKLFF
j_gene: TRBJ2-1; abundance: -; d_gene: TRBD1; v_gene: TRBV7-8; CDR3nt: TGTGCCAGCAGCTTCCTGACCCCCGACAGGGGGCACGATGAGCAGTTCTTC; CDR3aa: CASSFLTPDRGHDEQFF
j_gene: TRBJ2-7; abundance: -; d_gene: TRBD2; v_gene: TRBV13; CDR3nt: TGTGCCAGCAGCACCACTAGCGGGGGGGAAAACGAGCAGTACTTC; CDR3aa: CASSTTSGGENEQYF
j_gene: TRBJ1-1; abundance: once; d_gene: TRBD1; v_gene: TRBV27; CDR3nt: TGTGCCAGCAGTTTTTACAGGGGGGACGGGGTGAACACTGAAGCTTTCTTT; CDR3aa: CASSFYRGDGVNTEAFF
j_gene: TRBJ1-2; abundance: once; d_gene: TRBD1; v_gene: TRBV27; CDR3nt: TGTGCCAGCAGTTTGAGGGGGCCCTACTATGGCTACACCTTC; CDR3aa: CASSLRGPYYGYTF
j_gene: TRBJ1-2; abundance: -; d_gene: TRBD1; v_gene: TRBV2; CDR3nt: TGTGCCAGCAGTAACAGGGGATATAACTATGGCTACACCTTC; CDR3aa: CASSNRGYNYGYTF
j_gene: TRBJ2-7; abundance: -; d_gene: -; v_gene: TRBV5-5; CDR3nt: TGTGCCAGCAGCGCGAATGAGGGGCAGGAATCAAGCTCCTACGAGCAGTACTTC; CDR3aa: CASSANEGQESSSYEQYF
j_gene: TRBJ2-7; abundance: -; d_gene: -; v_gene: TRBV11-3; CDR3nt: TGTGCCAGCAGCTTGCGGGCGACGGAGGAGCAGTACTTC; CDR3aa: CASSLRATEEQYF
j_gene: TRBJ1-5; abundance: -; d_gene: -; v_gene: TRBV21-1; CDR3nt: TGTGCCAGCAGATACCCGCGGACGGCGAGGACCAATCAGCCCCAGCATTTT; CDR3aa: CASRYPRTARTNQPQHF
j_gene: TRBJ1-2; abundance: -; d_gene: -; v_gene: TRBV5-6; CDR3nt: TGTGCCAGCAGCTTCTACACCGCCAGTGGTGGCTACACCTTC; CDR3aa: CASSFYTASGGYTF
j_gene: TRBJ2-3; abundance: -; d_gene: TRBD2; v_gene: TRBV27; CDR3nt: TGTGCCAGCAGTATAGCGGGAGGAGGAGATACGCAGTATTTT; CDR3aa: CASSIAGGGDTQYF
j_gene: TRBJ2-4; abundance: -; d_gene: -; v_gene: TRBV27; CDR3nt: TGTGCCAGCACCGAGCTTGGGCAGGGGCTTTTTAGGGGCATTCAGTACTTC; CDR3aa: CASTELGQGLFRGIQYF
j_gene: TRBJ2-6; abundance: -; d_gene: -; v_gene: TRBV2; CDR3nt: TGTGCCAGCAGTCCACGATCTGGGGCCAACGTCCTGACTTTC; CDR3aa: CASSPRSGANVLTF
j_gene: TRBJ2-5; abundance: -; d_gene: -; v_gene: TRBV5-4; CDR3nt: TGTGCCAGCAGCTACCGGGCAAATTCTCAAGAGACCCAGTACTTC; CDR3aa: CASSYRANSQETQYF
j_gene: TRBJ2-7; abundance: -; d_gene: -; v_gene: TRBV5-4; CDR3nt: TGTGCCAGCAGCGTGGACACTTACGAGCAGTACTTC; CDR3aa: CASSVDTYEQYF
j_gene: TRBJ1-4; abundance: -; d_gene: TRBD1; v_gene: TRBV5-4; CDR3nt: TGTGCCAGCAGCTTGAGGCTGGGACAGGGGGAGGAAAAACTGTTTTTT; CDR3aa: CASSLRLGQGEEKLFF
j_gene: TRBJ2-7; abundance: -; d_gene: -; v_gene: TRBV10-1; CDR3nt: TGCGCCAGCAGTGAACCGGGGGATCCCTACGAGCAGTACTTC; CDR3aa: CASSEPGDPYEQYF
j_gene: TRBJ1-1; abundance: -; d_gene: -; v_gene: TRBV11-3; CDR3nt: TGTGCCAGCAGCCAACCCGGACAGGAAGCTTTCTTT; CDR3aa: CASSQPGQEAFF
j_gene: TRBJ2-7; abundance: -; d_gene: TRBD1; v_gene: TRBV7-8; CDR3nt: TGTGCCAGCAGCTCCCGGGACAGACTCTACGAGCAGTACTTC; CDR3aa: CASSSRDRLYEQYF
j_gene: TRBJ2-3; abundance: -; d_gene: -; v_gene: TRBV28; CDR3nt: TGTGCCAGCAGTTTACGTTACGCAGATACGCAGTATTTT; CDR3aa: CASSLRYADTQYF
j_gene: TRBJ2-7; abundance: -; d_gene: -; v_gene: TRBV5-6; CDR3nt: TGTGCCAGCAGCTTGTTCCAGGGAGCCTACGAGCAGTACTTC; CDR3aa: CASSLFQGAYEQYF
j_gene: TRBJ2-5; abundance: -; d_gene: -; v_gene: TRBV7-9; CDR3nt: TGTGCCAGCAGCCCCCCGGACACCCTACAAGAGACCCAGTACTTC; CDR3aa: CASSPPDTLQETQYF
j_gene: TRBJ2-2; abundance: -; d_gene: TRBD1; v_gene: TRBV7-8; CDR3nt: TGTGCCAGCAGCTCCTACACAGGGGGCTTCGGGGAGCTGTTTTTT; CDR3aa: CASSSYTGGFGELFF
j_gene: TRBJ2-2; abundance: -; d_gene: TRBD2; v_gene: TRBV15; CDR3nt: TGTGCCACCAGCAGAGATGAGCTAGCGGGAATTGACACCGGGGAGCTGTTTTTT; CDR3aa: CATSRDELAGIDTGELFF
j_gene: TRBJ1-4; abundance: -; d_gene: -; v_gene: TRBV19; CDR3nt: TGTGCCAGTACCGATCCTCACTCAACTAATGAAAAACTGTTTTTT; CDR3aa: CASTDPHSTNEKLFF
j_gene: TRBJ2-5; abundance: -; d_gene: TRBD2; v_gene: TRBV7-9; CDR3nt: TGTGCCAGCAGCCCCCCAACTAGCGGGAGAGGAGAGACCCAGTACTTC; CDR3aa: CASSPPTSGRGETQYF
j_gene: TRBJ2-7; abundance: -; d_gene: TRBD1; v_gene: TRBV19; CDR3nt: TGTGCCAGTAGTATTGACAGGGGATACGAGCAGTACTTC; CDR3aa: CASSIDRGYEQYF
j_gene: TRBJ2-5; abundance: -; d_gene: -; v_gene: TRBV7-9; CDR3nt: TGTGCCAGCAGCTTAGGCTCTGAGGTGGGGGGGACCCAGTACTTC; CDR3aa: CASSLGSEVGGTQYF
j_gene: TRBJ2-1; abundance: -; d_gene: TRBD2; v_gene: TRBV2; CDR3nt: TGTGCCAGCAGGGATCTAGCGGGGAATGAGCAGTTCTTC; CDR3aa: CASRDLAGNEQFF
j_gene: TRBJ2-3; abundance: once; d_gene: -; v_gene: TRBV9; CDR3nt: TGTGCCAGCAGCGTAGCATCCCTAAGGGCCAGCACAGATACGCAGTATTTT; CDR3aa: CASSVASLRASTDTQYF
j_gene: TRBJ2-7; abundance: -; d_gene: -; v_gene: TRBV9; CDR3nt: TGTGCCAGCAGCGTAGCAGCGGGCGTTACCTACGAGCAGTACTTC; CDR3aa: CASSVAAGVTYEQYF
j_gene: TRBJ2-7; abundance: -; d_gene: TRBD1; v_gene: TRBV4-1; CDR3nt: TGCGCCAGCAGCTTCTACCAGGGACAGTCCTACGAGCAGTACTTC; CDR3aa: CASSFYQGQSYEQYF